Below, 7 T cell receptor beta chains from the same sample are listed, as sequenced in a study of blood T cell repertoires in COVID-19. Clones were read by immunoSEQ multiplex PCR, and TCRdb kept only the in-frame ones, dropping some. The top ten hold 11% to 15% of the sample, which has under 110,000 clones, 70% to 85% seen once. Material: peripheral blood. The receptors shown here come from a woman aged 55-70 years with acute or convalescent COVID-19.

V is TRBV7-8 and J is TRBJ2-1; no clear D gene. Germline assignment: CDR1 SGHVS and CDR2 FQNEAQ. The ends were cut back, 5 bases at V and 0 bases at J, with 11 bases in the middle. This CDR3 contains 15 residues. CDR3 DNA sequence: TGTGCCAGCAGCATACAGCTGAGCTCCTACAATGAGCAGTTCTTC. This codes for CASSIQLSSYNEQFF.

The V call is TRBV6-5, the J call TRBJ2-7; TRBD2 agrees at 9 bases. The CDR3 sequence is 15 residues long. V dropped 5 bases and J dropped 3; count of bases not matched to a gene: 8. Germline V gives CDR1 MNHEY, CDR2 SVGAGI. CDR3 sequence (DNA): TGTGCCAGCAGTATCGGCCTAGCGGGAATCTACGAGCAGTACTTC. The encoded protein is CASSIGLAGIYEQYF.

The genes are TRBV5-1 and TRBJ2-2; 11 bases are a match to TRBD2. Germline V gene data show CDR1 as SGHRS and CDR2 as YFSETQ. The junction had 2 bases not matched to a gene; V was cut back by 7 bases and J by 3 bases. This CDR3 is 14 amino acids long. CDR3 coding DNA: TGCGCCAGCGGACTAGCGGGCTACACCGGGGAGCTGTTTTTT. It is translated as CASGLAGYTGELFF.

J is TRBJ2-7 and V is TRBV11-2, with TRBD1 matching 7 bases. The CDR3 extends over 15 amino acids. Trimming at V came to 3 bases and at J to 0 bases, leaving 5 bases not matched to a gene. Per germline, CDR1 SGHAT and CDR2 FQNNGV. CDR3 loop: CASSLATGTSYEQYF. The CDR3 nucleotides are TGTGCCAGCAGCTTGGCGACAGGGACCTCCTACGAGCAGTACTTC.

V and J are TRBV28 and TRBJ1-2; 7 bases are a match to TRBD1. Trimming removed 5 bases from V and 0 bases from J; junction bases left unmatched: 3. CDR1 and CDR2 (germline): MDHEN, SYDVKM. The CDR3 spans 14 residues. The CDR3 region is CASSPGTANYGYTF. In DNA, the CDR3 is TGTGCCAGCAGTCCCGGGACAGCTAACTATGGCTACACCTTC.

The chain is built from TRBV4-1 and TRBJ1-1; D might be TRBD1 (5 bases). The CDR3 runs 16 residues. V lost 5 bases, J lost 2 bases, and 18 bases lay in between. Germline loops: CDR1 MGHRA, CDR2 YSYEKL. The DNA for the CDR3 is TGCGCCAGCAGCGGCGCGGGGGGGAGGGGAAACACTGAAGCTTTCTTT. Its translation: CASSGAGGRGNTEAFF.

V usage is TRBV3-1 (or the pseudogene TRBV3-2) and J usage is TRBJ2-1; the D is unclear. CDR1 is LGHDT, CDR2 YNNKEL, per germline (reference sequence). V dropped 3 bases and J dropped 6 bases, with 6 bases sitting between them. The CDR3 consists of 12 residues. The CDR3 DNA reads as TGTGCCAGCAGCCAGAGTAGCAATGAGCAGTTCTTC. This translates into CASSQSSNEQFF.